Given below is one TCR beta chain in context. Per germline, CDR1 SGHRS and CDR2 YFSETQ. This CDR3 region has 14 residues. V shed 4 bases and J shed 4 bases, with 9 bases lying between them. The table came from immunoSEQ multiplex PCR; TCRdb's copy has only in-frame clones and leaves some out. The sample lists roughly 2 million clones, nearly 97% occurring once. This specimen comes from a study of shared clonotypes between healthy human individuals. The receptor's source is a man aged 18 to 29 in good health. The chain carries TRBV5-1 and TRBJ2-6; TRBD1 or TRBD2 may be the D gene (5 bases each). The sample taken for sequencing was naive CD4+ T cells sorted from blood. Stated subset: CD45RA+ positively selected. CDR3 nucleotide sequence: TGCGCCAGCAGCCGGGGCGCCGGGGCCAACGTCCTGACTTTC. This codes for CASSRGAGANVLTF.